This paragraph covers one T cell receptor beta chain sequence. Those enrolled in Seattle joined during active infection and were followed longitudinally afterward. The authors' processing: Estimation of nucleated cell counts relied on the amplification of reference gene primers. TCRdb's copy holds only in-frame clones and misses some; the assay was immunoSEQ multiplex PCR. The DNA was the basis for D and trimming; V, J and clone size are from that table. The profile covers 390,000 or so clones, with roughly 86% appearing a single time and under 11% taken by the ten largest. V was cut by 5 bases and J by 0 bases, with 16 bases left in between. CDR1 and CDR2 from the germline V gene are MDHEN and SYDVKM. The CDR3 contains 16 residues. The data derive from a study of blood T cell repertoires in COVID-19. The wider study: Sources were T cells, B-cell-depleted T cells, or PBMCs; the material itself was cDNA or gDNA.

Sequencing was performed on peripheral blood. This TCR derives from a woman aged 25 to 39 with COVID-19, enrolled during active disease. The chain links TRBV28 to TRBJ1-1; a weak D match, TRBD1 (6 bases). Here the CDR3 reads CASSTAGGLVNTEAFF. For the CDR3, the DNA is TGTGCCAGCAGTACGGCGGGGGGCTTGGTGAACACTGAAGCTTTCTTT.